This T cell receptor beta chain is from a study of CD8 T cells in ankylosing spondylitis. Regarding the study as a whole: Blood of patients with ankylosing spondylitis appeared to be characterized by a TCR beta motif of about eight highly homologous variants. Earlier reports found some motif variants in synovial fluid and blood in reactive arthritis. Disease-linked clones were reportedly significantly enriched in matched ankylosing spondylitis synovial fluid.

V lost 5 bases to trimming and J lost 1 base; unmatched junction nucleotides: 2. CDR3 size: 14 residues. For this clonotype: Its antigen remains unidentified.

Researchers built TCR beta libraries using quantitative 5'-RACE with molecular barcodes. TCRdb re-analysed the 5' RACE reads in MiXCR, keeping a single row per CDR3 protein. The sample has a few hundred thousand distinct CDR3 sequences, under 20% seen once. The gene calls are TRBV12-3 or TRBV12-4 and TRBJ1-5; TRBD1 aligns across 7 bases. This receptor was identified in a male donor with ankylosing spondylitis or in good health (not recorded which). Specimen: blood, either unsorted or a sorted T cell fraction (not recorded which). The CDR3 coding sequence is TGTGCCAGCAGTGGGGACAGAAGCAATCAGCCCCAGCATTTT. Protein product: CASSGDRSNQPQHF.